Listed below are T cell receptor beta chains from one sample, sequenced in a study of blood T cell repertoires in COVID-19. Clones were read by immunoSEQ multiplex PCR, and TCRdb kept only the in-frame ones, dropping some. The data contain 180,000 or so clones, 86% of them seen just once; the ten biggest clones take up around 8.6%. The sample consisted of PBMCs or T cells enriched from blood (not recorded which). These receptor sequences come from a woman in her 30s who had recovered from COVID-19. Both conserved end residues are part of each CDR3. A D gene is named only where the DNA matches it firmly. Size values are once, few and many counts, or a class for expanded clones, and some rows have none.

d_gene	v_gene	abundance	j_gene	CDR3nt	CDR3aa
NA	TRBV18	NA	TRBJ2-1	TGTGCCAGCTCACCACAGCAGGGTACGGGCAATGAGCAGTTCTTC	CASSPQQGTGNEQFF
NA	TRBV10-3	NA	TRBJ2-7	TGTGCCATCAGTTCGGGACTTAACCTAGTCGAGCAGTACTTC	CAISSGLNLVEQYF
TRBD1	TRBV5-1	NA	TRBJ1-2	TGCGCCAGCAGCCCAACACAGGGGTCTACCTATGGCTACACCTTC	CASSPTQGSTYGYTF
TRBD2	TRBV11-2	NA	TRBJ2-1	TGTGCCAGCAGCTTGAGTAGCGGGAGGGGTAATGAGCAGTTCTTC	CASSLSSGRGNEQFF
NA	TRBV19	NA	TRBJ1-6	TGTGCCAGTAGTATGGGCAGGGGCAGAAATTCACCCCTCCACTTT	CASSMGRGRNSPLHF
NA	TRBV7-6	NA	TRBJ2-1	TGTGCCAGCAGCTATACTGACTTTGGGTCCTACAATGAGCAGTTCTTC	CASSYTDFGSYNEQFF
NA	TRBV11-2	NA	TRBJ2-7	TGTGCCAGCAGCAATATATACAGGGTCTACGAGCAGTACTTC	CASSNIYRVYEQYF
NA	TRBV27	few	TRBJ1-5	TGTGCCAGCAGTCGAGGGACTGGGAGCAATCAGCCCCAGCATTTT	CASSRGTGSNQPQHF
NA	TRBV18	NA	TRBJ1-1	TGTGCCAGCTCGCGCGAGAGGGAAATGGAGGCTGAAGCTTTCTTT	CASSREREMEAEAFF
NA	TRBV12-5	NA	TRBJ2-6	TGTGCTAGTGGTTTTTGGGCGGAAGGGGCGGTGACCTCTGGGGCCAACGTCCTGACTTTC	CASGFWAEGAVTSGANVLTF
TRBD2	TRBV5-4	once	TRBJ2-2	TGTGCCAGCAGTGATACCGGGACTAGTCCCGGGGAGCTGTTTTTT	CASSDTGTSPGELFF
NA	TRBV3-1/TRBV3-2	few	TRBJ1-1	TGTGCCAGCAGCCAAGGGGGGGGCCGGGCTGAAGCTTTCTTT	CASSQGGGRAEAFF
TRBD2	TRBV9	once	TRBJ2-2	TGTGCCAGCAGCGTTAGCGGGATGGGAACCGGGGAGCTGTTTTTT	CASSVSGMGTGELFF
NA	TRBV11-1	NA	TRBJ2-5	TGTGCCAGCACCCTGAACAGGGAGGAGACCCAGTACTTC	CASTLNREETQYF
NA	TRBV7-9	once	TRBJ1-1	TGTGCCAGCAGCTTACCCGACAGAAGAAACACTGAAGCTTTCTTT	CASSLPDRRNTEAFF
NA	TRBV19	NA	TRBJ1-2	TGTGCCGCTCGGGGGTTCCACTATGGCTACACCTTC	CAARGFHYGYTF
NA	TRBV4-2	NA	TRBJ2-7	TGTGCCAGCAGCCAAGGGAAAACTAGACCTCCCTACGAGCAGTACTTC	CASSQGKTRPPYEQYF
TRBD2	TRBV28	NA	TRBJ2-7	TGTGCCAGCAGGGCCGGAACAGGGACTAGTAGCTACGAGCAGTACTTC	CASRAGTGTSSYEQYF
NA	TRBV27	NA	TRBJ1-5	TGTGCCAGCTCTACTTCCGGGACATTTTTTAGCAATCAGCCCCAGCATTTT	CASSTSGTFFSNQPQHF
TRBD1	TRBV11-3	NA	TRBJ2-3	TGTGCCAGCAGCCCTCGGACAGGGGGGACAGATACGCAGTATTTT	CASSPRTGGTDTQYF
TRBD1	TRBV28	NA	TRBJ2-5	TGTGCCAGCAGTTTTCCGGGCAGGGGGCATGAGACCCAGTACTTC	CASSFPGRGHETQYF
NA	TRBV28	NA	TRBJ1-4	TGTGCCAGCCTTCAGGGGACAACTAATGAAAAACTGTTTTTT	CASLQGTTNEKLFF
TRBD2	TRBV24-1	NA	TRBJ2-1	TGTGCCACCAGTGACCCCGGGAGGGGGGATGAGCAGTTCTTC	CATSDPGRGDEQFF
TRBD1	TRBV10-1	NA	TRBJ1-3	TGCGCCAGCAGTGATTCTTCGACAGGGGCTGGAAACACCATATATTTT	CASSDSSTGAGNTIYF
NA	TRBV10-1	NA	TRBJ2-3	TGCGCCACCTCCACCCGGGGGTCTAGCACAGATACGCAGTATTTT	CATSTRGSSTDTQYF
TRBD2	TRBV7-9	NA	TRBJ2-1	TGTGCCAGCAGCTCGGGTTGGGGACTAGCGGGGCTCAATGAGCAGTTCTTC	CASSSGWGLAGLNEQFF
TRBD1	TRBV28	NA	TRBJ1-5	TGTGCCAGCAGTAAGATGAGGGGGCAAAGCAATCAGCCCCAGCATTTT	CASSKMRGQSNQPQHF
NA	TRBV28	NA	TRBJ2-1	TGTGCCAGCAGTTTTATAACGGGAGTTGTCAATGAGCAGTTCTTC	CASSFITGVVNEQFF
NA	TRBV5-1	NA	TRBJ2-2	TGCGCCAGCAGCGGGGACTCCCCGCCCGGGGAGCTGTTTTTT	CASSGDSPPGELFF
TRBD1	TRBV6-5	NA	TRBJ1-2	TGTGCCAGCAGTTACTCGACAGGGGGATATGGCTACACCTTC	CASSYSTGGYGYTF
TRBD1	TRBV4-2	NA	TRBJ2-7	TGTGCCAGCAGCGAGACAGGGGGCGAAGGGTACGAGCAGTACTTC	CASSETGGEGYEQYF
NA	TRBV24-1	NA	TRBJ1-5	TGTGCCACCGGACAGAATCAGCCCCAGCATTTT	CATGQNQPQHF
NA	TRBV7-9	NA	TRBJ2-3	TGTGCCAGCAGCCGAGATACGCAGTATTTT	CASSRDTQYF
NA	TRBV7-2	once	TRBJ2-7	TGTGCCAGCAGCTTAGGGACAGCACTCGAGCAGTACTTC	CASSLGTALEQYF
NA	TRBV5-4	NA	TRBJ2-1	TGTGCCAGCAGCATAATTAGCGGTACCTCCTACAATGAGCAGTTCTTC	CASSIISGTSYNEQFF
NA	TRBV3-1/TRBV3-2	NA	TRBJ2-6	TGTGCCAGCAGCCAAGATGCCCCAGGGTTTGGGGCCAACGTCCTGACTTTC	CASSQDAPGFGANVLTF
TRBD1	TRBV6-5	NA	TRBJ2-7	TGTGCCAGCCTACTCGGGACAGGGGACTACGAGCAGTACTTC	CASLLGTGDYEQYF
TRBD1	TRBV11-2	NA	TRBJ2-7	TGTGCCAGCAGCTGGACAGACAGGGGTTCCTACGAGCAGTACTTC	CASSWTDRGSYEQYF
TRBD1	TRBV10-2	NA	TRBJ2-5	TGCGCCAGCAGTGCACAGGGGTACCAAGAGACCCAGTACTTC	CASSAQGYQETQYF
NA	TRBV11-2	NA	TRBJ2-7	TGTGCCAGCAGCTTTGGCCGGGCCTACGAGCAGTACTTC	CASSFGRAYEQYF
NA	TRBV5-6	NA	TRBJ1-1	TGTGCCAGCAGCTTGTTCAGGCCTAGCATGAACACTGAAGCTTTCTTT	CASSLFRPSMNTEAFF
NA	TRBV28	NA	TRBJ2-1	TGTGCCAGCAGTTTAAGAGATGAGCAGTTCTTC	CASSLRDEQFF
TRBD1	TRBV5-1	NA	TRBJ1-2	TGCGCCAGCAGCCCCGTCGGGGACAGCTATCGTTATGGCTACACCTTC	CASSPVGDSYRYGYTF
TRBD1	TRBV28	NA	TRBJ1-5	TGTGCCAGCAGTTTAGTACAGGGGGATCAGCCCCAGCATTTT	CASSLVQGDQPQHF